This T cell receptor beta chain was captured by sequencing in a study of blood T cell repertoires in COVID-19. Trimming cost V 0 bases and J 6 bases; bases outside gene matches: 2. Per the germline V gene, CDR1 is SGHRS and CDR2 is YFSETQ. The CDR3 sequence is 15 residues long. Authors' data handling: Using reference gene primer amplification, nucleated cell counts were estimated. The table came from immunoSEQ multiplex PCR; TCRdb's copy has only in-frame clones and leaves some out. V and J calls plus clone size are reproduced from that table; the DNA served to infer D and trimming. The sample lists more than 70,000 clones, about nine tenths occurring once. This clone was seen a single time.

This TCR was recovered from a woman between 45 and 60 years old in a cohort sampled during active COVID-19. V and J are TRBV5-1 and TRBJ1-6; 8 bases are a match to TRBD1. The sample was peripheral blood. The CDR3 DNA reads TGCGCCAGCAGCTTGGGAGACAGGGGTAATTCACCCCTCCACTTT. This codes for CASSLGDRGNSPLHF.